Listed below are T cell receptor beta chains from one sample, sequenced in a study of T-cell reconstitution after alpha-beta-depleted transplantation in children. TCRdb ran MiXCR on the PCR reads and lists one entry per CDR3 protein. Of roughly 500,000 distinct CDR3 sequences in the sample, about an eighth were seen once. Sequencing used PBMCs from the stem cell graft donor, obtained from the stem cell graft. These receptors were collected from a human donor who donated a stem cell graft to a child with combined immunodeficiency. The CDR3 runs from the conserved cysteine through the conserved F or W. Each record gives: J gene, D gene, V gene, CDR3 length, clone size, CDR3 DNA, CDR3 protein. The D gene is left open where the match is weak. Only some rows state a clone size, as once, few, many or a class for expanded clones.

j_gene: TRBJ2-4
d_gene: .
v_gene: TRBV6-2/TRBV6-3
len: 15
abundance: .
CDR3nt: TGTGCCAGCAGTTACGAAGCCCTAGCCAAAAACATTCAGTACTTC
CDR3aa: CASSYEALAKNIQYF

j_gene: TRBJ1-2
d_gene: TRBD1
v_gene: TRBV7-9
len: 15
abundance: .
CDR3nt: TGTGCCAGCAGCTTAGGCGGGACAGGGTTTGGCGGCTACACCTTC
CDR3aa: CASSLGGTGFGGYTF

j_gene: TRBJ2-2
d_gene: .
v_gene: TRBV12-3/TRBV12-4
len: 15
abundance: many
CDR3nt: TGTGCCAGCAGTTTTGGGCAGGGCTCCGCCGGGGAGCTGTTTTTT
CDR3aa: CASSFGQGSAGELFF

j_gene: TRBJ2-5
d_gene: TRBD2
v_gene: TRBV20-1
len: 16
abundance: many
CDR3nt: TGCAGTGCTAGAGATCGGACTAGCGGGGGCCAAGAGACCCAGTACTTC
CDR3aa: CSARDRTSGGQETQYF

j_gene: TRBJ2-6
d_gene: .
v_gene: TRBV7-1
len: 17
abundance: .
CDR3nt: TGTGCCAGCACCCAATATAGGGCGCGGACTGGGGCCAACGTCCTGACTTTC
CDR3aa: CASTQYRARTGANVLTF

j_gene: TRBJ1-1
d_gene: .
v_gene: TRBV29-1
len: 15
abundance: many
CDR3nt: TGCAGCGTTGAAGATACGGCCAGTCTGGGCACTGAAGCTTTCTTT
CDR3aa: CSVEDTASLGTEAFF

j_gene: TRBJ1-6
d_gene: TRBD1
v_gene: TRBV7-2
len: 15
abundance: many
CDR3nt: TGTGCCAGCAGCTTAGTGACAGGGATTAATTCACCCCTCCACTTT
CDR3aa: CASSLVTGINSPLHF

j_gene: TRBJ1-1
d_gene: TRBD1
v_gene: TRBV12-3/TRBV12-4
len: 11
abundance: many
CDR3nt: TGTGCCAGCAGCTGGGACAGGGCGGCTTTCTTT
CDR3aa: CASSWDRAAFF

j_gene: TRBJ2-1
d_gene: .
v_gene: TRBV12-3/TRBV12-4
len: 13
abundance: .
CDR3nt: TGTGCCAGCAGCCCCGCTAGCAGCATTGAGCAGTTCTTC
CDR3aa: CASSPASSIEQFF

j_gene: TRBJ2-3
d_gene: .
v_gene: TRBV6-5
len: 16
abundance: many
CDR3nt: TGTGCCAGCAGTTGGCGCAGCTATTCTAGCACAGATACGCAGTATTTT
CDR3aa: CASSWRSYSSTDTQYF

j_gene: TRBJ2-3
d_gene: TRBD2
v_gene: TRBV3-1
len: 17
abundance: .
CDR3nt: TGTGCCAGCTCCAAAGATGTGGCGGGGGGGGTCACAGATACGCAGTATTTT
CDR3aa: CASSKDVAGGVTDTQYF

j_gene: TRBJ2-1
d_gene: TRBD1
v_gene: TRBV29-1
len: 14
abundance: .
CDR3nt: TGCAGCGTTGAAGTTTCAATCGGACAGGGAGAGCAGTTCTTC
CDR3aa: CSVEVSIGQGEQFF

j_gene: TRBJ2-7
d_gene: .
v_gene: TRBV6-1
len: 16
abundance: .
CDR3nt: TGTGCCAGCAGGCCACATGCAGGGGGGGGCTCGGTCGAGGAGTACTTC
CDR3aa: CASRPHAGGGSVEEYF

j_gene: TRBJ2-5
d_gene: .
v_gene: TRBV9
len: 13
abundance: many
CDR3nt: TGTGCCAGCAGCGTAGGAGTTCTGGAGACCCAGTACTTC
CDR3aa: CASSVGVLETQYF

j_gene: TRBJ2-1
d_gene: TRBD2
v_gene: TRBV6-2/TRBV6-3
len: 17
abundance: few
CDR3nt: TGTGCCAGCAGTTACGATGGTAGCGGGAGAGTTATAGATGAGCAGTTCTTC
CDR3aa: CASSYDGSGRVIDEQFF

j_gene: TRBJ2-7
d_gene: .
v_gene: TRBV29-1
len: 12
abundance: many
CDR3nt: TGCAGCGTGAACCGGGGGTCCTACGAGCAGTACTTC
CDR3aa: CSVNRGSYEQYF

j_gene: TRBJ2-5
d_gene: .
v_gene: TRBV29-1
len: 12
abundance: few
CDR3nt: TGCAGCGTTGACTCGACGAGAGAGACCCAGTACTTC
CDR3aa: CSVDSTRETQYF

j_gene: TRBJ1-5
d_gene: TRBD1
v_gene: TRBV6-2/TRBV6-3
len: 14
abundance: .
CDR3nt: TGTGCCGCGGACAGGGGACGGGGCAATCAGCCCCAGCATTTT
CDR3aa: CAADRGRGNQPQHF

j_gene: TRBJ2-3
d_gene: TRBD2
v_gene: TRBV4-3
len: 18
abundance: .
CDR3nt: TGCGCCAGCAGCCAGGAGGGACTAGCGGGAACTTTTAGAGATACGCAGTATTTT
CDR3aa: CASSQEGLAGTFRDTQYF

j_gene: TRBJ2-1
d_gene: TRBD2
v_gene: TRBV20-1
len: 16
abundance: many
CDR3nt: TGCAGTGCTAGAGAAATACTAGCGAACTCCTACAATGAGCAGTTCTTC
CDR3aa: CSAREILANSYNEQFF

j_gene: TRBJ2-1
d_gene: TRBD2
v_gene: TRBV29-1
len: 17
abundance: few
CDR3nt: TGCAGCGTTGATGGGGAGCTAGCGGGGCCGTCCTACAATGAGCAGTTCTTC
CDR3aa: CSVDGELAGPSYNEQFF

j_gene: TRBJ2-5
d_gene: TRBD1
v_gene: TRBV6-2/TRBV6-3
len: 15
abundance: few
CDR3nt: TGTGCCAGCAGTTACTCGCGACAGGGGGTAGAGACCCAGTACTTC
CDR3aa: CASSYSRQGVETQYF

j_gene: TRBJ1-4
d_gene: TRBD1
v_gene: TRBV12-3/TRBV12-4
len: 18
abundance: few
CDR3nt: TGTGCCAGCAGCCGACAGGGGTTGAGCTTTTGGCCTAATGAAAAACTGTTTTTT
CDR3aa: CASSRQGLSFWPNEKLFF

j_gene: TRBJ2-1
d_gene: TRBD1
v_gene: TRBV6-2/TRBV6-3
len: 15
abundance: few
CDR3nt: TGTGCCAGCAGTGGAAACAGGGGGCGTCCATGGTGGGAGTTCTTC
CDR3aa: CASSGNRGRPWWEFF

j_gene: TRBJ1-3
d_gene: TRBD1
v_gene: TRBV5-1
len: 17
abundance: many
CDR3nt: TGCGCCAGCAGCTCCCAGCAGGGGGGAAGTTATGGAAACACCATATATTTT
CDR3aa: CASSSQQGGSYGNTIYF

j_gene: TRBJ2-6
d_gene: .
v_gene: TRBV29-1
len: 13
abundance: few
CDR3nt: TGCAGCGTTCGGGGCTCTGGGGCCAACGTCCTGACTTTC
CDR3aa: CSVRGSGANVLTF

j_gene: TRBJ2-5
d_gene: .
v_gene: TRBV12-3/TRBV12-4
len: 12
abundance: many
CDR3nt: TGTGCCAGCAGCTTAGTAGAGGAGACCCAGTACTTC
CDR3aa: CASSLVEETQYF

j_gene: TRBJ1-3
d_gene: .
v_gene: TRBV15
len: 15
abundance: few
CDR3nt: TGTGCCACCAGCAGAGATAAGGGGGCTGGAAACACCATATATTTT
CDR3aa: CATSRDKGAGNTIYF

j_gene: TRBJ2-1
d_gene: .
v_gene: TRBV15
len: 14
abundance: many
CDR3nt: TGTGCCACCAGCAGAGGTTTCTCCTACAATGAGCAGTTCTTC
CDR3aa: CATSRGFSYNEQFF

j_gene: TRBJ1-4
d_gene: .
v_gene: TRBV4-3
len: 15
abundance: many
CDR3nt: TGCGCCAGCAGCCAAGGAGTAAAGACCAATGAAAAACTGTTTTTT
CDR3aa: CASSQGVKTNEKLFF

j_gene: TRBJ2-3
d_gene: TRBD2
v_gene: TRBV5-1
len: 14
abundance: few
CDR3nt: TGCGCCAGCAGTACTAGCGGGATTGTAGATACGCAGTATTTT
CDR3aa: CASSTSGIVDTQYF

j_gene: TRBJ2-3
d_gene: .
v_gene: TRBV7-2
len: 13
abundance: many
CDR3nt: TGTGCCAGCAGCACTCAGCAGGGATATACGCAGTATTTT
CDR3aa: CASSTQQGYTQYF

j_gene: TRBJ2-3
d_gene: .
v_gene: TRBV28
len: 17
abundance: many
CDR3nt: TGTGCCAGCAGTCTATCCTATCGGGCCGCATACACAGATACGCAGTATTTT
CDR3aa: CASSLSYRAAYTDTQYF

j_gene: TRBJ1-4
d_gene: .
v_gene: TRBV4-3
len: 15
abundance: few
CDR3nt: TGCGCCAGCAGCCAAGGGGGCAGGGGCCACGAAAAACTGTTTTTT
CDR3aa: CASSQGGRGHEKLFF

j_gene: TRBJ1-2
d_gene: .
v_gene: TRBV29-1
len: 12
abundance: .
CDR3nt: TGCAGCGCCAGCGGAGGGAACCATGGCTACACCTTC
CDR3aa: CSASGGNHGYTF

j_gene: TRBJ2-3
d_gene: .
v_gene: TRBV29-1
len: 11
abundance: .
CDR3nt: TGCAGCGTTGGACAGGCAGATACGCAGTATTTT
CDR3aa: CSVGQADTQYF

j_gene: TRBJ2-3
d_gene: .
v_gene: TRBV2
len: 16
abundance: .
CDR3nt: TGTGCCAGCAGTGAAGAGGCGGGCACCGCAGGAGATACGCAGTATTTT
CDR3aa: CASSEEAGTAGDTQYF

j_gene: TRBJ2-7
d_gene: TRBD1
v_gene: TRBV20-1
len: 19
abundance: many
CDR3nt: TGCAGTGCTAGAGATTCCGACAGGGCCCCTATTTCATCCCCCTACGAGCAGTACTTC
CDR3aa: CSARDSDRAPISSPYEQYF

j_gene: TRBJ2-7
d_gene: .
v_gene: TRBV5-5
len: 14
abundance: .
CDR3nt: TGTGCCAGCAGCTTGAACAGGGAACACTACGAGCAGTACTTC
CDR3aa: CASSLNREHYEQYF

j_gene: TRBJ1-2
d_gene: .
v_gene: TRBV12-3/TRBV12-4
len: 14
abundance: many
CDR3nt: TGTGCCAGCAGTCCAGGACAGCCTGAGGGAGGCTACACCTTC
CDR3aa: CASSPGQPEGGYTF

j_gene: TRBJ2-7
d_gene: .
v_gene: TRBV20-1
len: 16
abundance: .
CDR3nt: TGCAGTGCTAGAGGGGATCTAGCGATAGGGCCGGACGAGCAGTACTTC
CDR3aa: CSARGDLAIGPDEQYF

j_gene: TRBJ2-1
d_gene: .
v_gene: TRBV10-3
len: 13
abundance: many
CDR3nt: TGTGCCATCAGTGAGTTGGACCGCAATGAGCAGTTCTTC
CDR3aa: CAISELDRNEQFF

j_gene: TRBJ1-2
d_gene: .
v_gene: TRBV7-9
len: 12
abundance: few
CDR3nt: TGTGCCAGCAGCATATACAGGGAAGGCTACACCTTC
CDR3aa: CASSIYREGYTF

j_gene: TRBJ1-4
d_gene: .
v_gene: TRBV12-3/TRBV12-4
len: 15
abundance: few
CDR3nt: TGTGCCAGCAGTCCCAAAACAGGAGGGCGAGAAAAACTGTTTTTT
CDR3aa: CASSPKTGGREKLFF

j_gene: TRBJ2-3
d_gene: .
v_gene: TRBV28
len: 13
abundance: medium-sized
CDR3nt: TGTGCCAGCAGTTTGTCATGGTCAGATACGCAGTATTTT
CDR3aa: CASSLSWSDTQYF

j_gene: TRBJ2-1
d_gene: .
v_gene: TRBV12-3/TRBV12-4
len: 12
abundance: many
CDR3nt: TGTGCCAGCAGCCTTACCTTGAGTGAGCAGTTCTTC
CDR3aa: CASSLTLSEQFF

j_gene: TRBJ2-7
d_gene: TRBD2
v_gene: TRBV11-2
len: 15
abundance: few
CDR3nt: TGTGCCAGCAGTCTCGGCGGGGGGACAACCTACGAGCAGTACTTC
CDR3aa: CASSLGGGTTYEQYF

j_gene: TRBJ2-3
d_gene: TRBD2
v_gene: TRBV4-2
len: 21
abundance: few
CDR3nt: TGTGCCAGCAGCCACGAGATTACCGGACTAGCGGGGGGGCCTAGCACAGATACGCAGTATTTT
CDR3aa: CASSHEITGLAGGPSTDTQYF

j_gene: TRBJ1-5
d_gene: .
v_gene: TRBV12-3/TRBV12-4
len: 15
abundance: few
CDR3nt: TGTGCCAGCAGTTTAGGGTTGAATAGCAATCAGCCCCAGCATTTT
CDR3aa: CASSLGLNSNQPQHF

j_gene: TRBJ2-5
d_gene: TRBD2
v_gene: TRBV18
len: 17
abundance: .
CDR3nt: TGTGCCAGCTCCCTCCGGACTAGCGGATACCTCCAAGAGACCCAGTACTTC
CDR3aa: CASSLRTSGYLQETQYF

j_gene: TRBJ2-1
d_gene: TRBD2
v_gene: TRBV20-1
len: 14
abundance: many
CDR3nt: TGCAGTGCTATCGCGGGAGAGGGGTGGAATGAGCAGTTCTTC
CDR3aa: CSAIAGEGWNEQFF

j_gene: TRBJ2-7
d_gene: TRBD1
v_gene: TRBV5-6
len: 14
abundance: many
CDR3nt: TGTGCCAGCAGCGAGCGGGACAGGGTTTACGAGCAGTACTTC
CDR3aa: CASSERDRVYEQYF

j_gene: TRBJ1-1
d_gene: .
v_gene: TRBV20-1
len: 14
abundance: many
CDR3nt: TGCAGTGCTAGAGTAAGGGGCGAGAACACTGAAGCTTTCTTT
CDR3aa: CSARVRGENTEAFF

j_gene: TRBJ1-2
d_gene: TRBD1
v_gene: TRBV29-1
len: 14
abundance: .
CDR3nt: TGCAGCGCTATCCCGGGACAGGGGAACTATGGCTACACCTTC
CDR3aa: CSAIPGQGNYGYTF